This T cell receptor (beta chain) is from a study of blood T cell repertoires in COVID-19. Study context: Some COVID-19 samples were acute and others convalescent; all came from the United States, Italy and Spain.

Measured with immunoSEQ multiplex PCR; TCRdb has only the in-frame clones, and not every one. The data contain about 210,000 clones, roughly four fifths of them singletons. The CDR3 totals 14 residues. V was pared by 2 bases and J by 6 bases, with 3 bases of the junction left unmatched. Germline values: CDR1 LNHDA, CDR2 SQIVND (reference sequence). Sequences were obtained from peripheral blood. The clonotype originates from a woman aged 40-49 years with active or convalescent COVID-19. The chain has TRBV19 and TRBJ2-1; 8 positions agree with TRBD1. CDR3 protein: CASSIQGAGNEQFF. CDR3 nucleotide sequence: TGTGCCAGTAGTATACAGGGGGCGGGCAATGAGCAGTTCTTC.